Shown below are 28 T cell receptor beta chains from a single sample sequenced in a study of naive and memory T cell subsets. Notes on the study in general: Especially in CD8 cells, naive repertoires contained a few larger clonotypes, possibly CD45RA-re-expressing memory cells.

Their antigen targets remain unknown. Two oligonucleotides, mixed equimolar, formed the beta constant-region primer covering TRBC1 and TRBC2. Nested alpha and beta constant-region primers with the SP2 primer drove four PCR rounds on ligated cDNA. TCRdb re-analysed the UMI-ligation and nested PCR reads in MiXCR, keeping a single row per CDR3 protein. The repertoire holds roughly 99,000 distinct CDR3 sequences, with about 10% as singletons. Material for sequencing was naive CD4+ T cells from blood. All receptors come from a human donor in good health.

This clonotype was recorded many times. The chain recombines TRBV20-1 with TRBJ1-5; D gene uncertain. The germline V gene encodes CDR1 DFQATT and CDR2 SNEGSKA (reference sequence). CDR3 length: 15 amino acids. V lost 3 bases to trimming and J lost 0 bases, with 12 bases between them. CDR3 DNA: TGCAGTGCTAGTCCCTTTCGTCTTAGCAATCAGCCCCAGCATTTT. This gives the protein CSASPFRLSNQPQHF.

The chain links TRBV24-1 to TRBJ1-5, with D perhaps TRBD1 (5 bases). The CDR3 has 15 amino acids. Germline-derived CDR1 and CDR2 are KGHDR and SFDVKD. The V end lost 4 bases, the J end lost 2 bases, and 11 bases lay between the germline ends. CDR3 residues: CATSDHRSGNQPQHF. The CDR3 region has the DNA TGTGCCACCAGTGACCACAGGTCTGGCAATCAGCCCCAGCATTTT.

This clonotype showed up just a few times. This chain joins TRBV20-1 and TRBJ2-1; maybe TRBD2 (6 bases). Trimming pared 7 bases from V and 6 bases from J, leaving 16 bases between. Germline CDR1 is DFQATT and CDR2 is SNEGSKA (reference sequence). The CDR3 extends over 13 amino acids. CDR3 sequence: CSVAEGRINEQFF. The CDR3 nucleotides are TGCAGTGTGGCGGAGGGCCGGATCAATGAGCAGTTCTTC.

The chain uses TRBV28 and TRBJ2-3, with 12 positions matching TRBD2. Trimming took 4 bases from V and 1 from J; bases not matched to a gene: 3. The V gene's germline CDR1 is MDHEN and CDR2 SYDVKM. This CDR3 is built from 16 residues. The CDR3 coding sequence is TGTGCCAGCAGTTCCCGACTAGCGGGGGGCACAGATACGCAGTATTTT. This codes for CASSSRLAGGTDTQYF.

This clonotype has ten or more counts. The gene calls are TRBV29-1 and TRBJ2-3; D not certain. Between the trimmed V and J ends, which lost 5 bases and 1 base, there was a span of 13 bases. CDR1 is SQVTM and CDR2 is ANQGSEA in the germline V gene. This CDR3 has 14 amino acids. The CDR3: CSVLLVDGTDTQYF. CDR3 coding DNA: TGCAGCGTTCTGCTAGTTGACGGCACAGATACGCAGTATTTT.

This clonotype turned up a few times. The CDR3 spells CAIMRTAPTDTQYF. CDR3 bases: TGTGCCATCATGAGGACCGCACCTACAGATACGCAGTATTTT. The chain joins TRBV10-3 to TRBJ2-3; D gene ambiguous. The CDR3 consists of 14 residues. CDR1 and CDR2 (germline): ENHRY, SYGVKD. V was cut by 7 bases and J by 3 bases, with 14 bases left in between.

The chain carries TRBV6-2 or TRBV6-3 and TRBJ2-1; 7 bases align to TRBD2. J was trimmed by 7 bases and V by 6 bases; bases with no gene match: 18. The CDR3 is made up of 17 amino acids. Germline V gene sequence: CDR1 MNHEY, CDR2 SVGEGT. CDR3 in amino acids: CASSHPPTRAGRNEQFF. CDR3 DNA sequence: TGTGCCAGCAGCCACCCGCCCACTAGAGCGGGGAGGAATGAGCAGTTCTTC.

The J gene is TRBJ2-6, the V gene TRBV6-5; D remains ambiguous. The CDR3 has 14 residues. The V end was cut by 7 bases, the J end by 4 bases, with 11 bases between. Germline V CDR1 and CDR2: MNHEY, SVGAGI. CDR3: CASMSRSGANVLTF. The CDR3 bases are TGTGCCAGCATGTCGAGGTCCGGGGCCAACGTCCTGACTTTC.

The sample holds many counts of this clonotype. V usage is TRBV19 and J usage is TRBJ2-3, with a weak D call TRBD2 (6 bases). There are 14 residues in the CDR3. V lost 7 bases and J lost 7, with 18 bases in between. Germline values: CDR1 LNHDA, CDR2 SQIVND (reference sequence). CDR3 region: CASTAGRSANTQYF. The DNA for the CDR3 is TGTGCCAGTACCGCGGGGCGGTCTGCCAATACGCAGTATTTT.

This clonotype has more than one count but fewer than ten. V usage is TRBV21-1 and J usage is TRBJ1-6. TRBV21-1 is given as a pseudogene. The CDR3 totals 16 residues. CDR3 coding DNA: TGTGCCAGCAGCAAAGTCGCAGGACCGAGGAATTCACCCCTCCACTTT. Translated, it gives CASSKVAGPRNSPLHF.

This clonotype was counted at least ten times. CDR3 sequence reads: CASGRIGADTQYF. The DNA of the CDR3 is TGTGCCAGCGGGCGGATCGGGGCAGATACGCAGTATTTT. The chain employs TRBV6-1 and TRBJ2-3; D may be TRBD2 (5 bases). This CDR3 comprises 13 residues. The germline V and J ends were trimmed by 8 bases and 4 bases, with 13 bases remaining between them. Per germline, CDR1 MNHNS and CDR2 SASEGT.

This clonotype has just a few counts. This rearrangement joins TRBV12-3 or TRBV12-4 to TRBJ1-1; D gene ambiguous. CDR3 length equals 15 residues. V was cut by 6 bases and J by 1 base, with 15 bases left in between. The CDR3 bases are TGTGCCAGCAGCCCCCATGGCACTGCGAACACTGAAGCTTTCTTT. It encodes CASSPHGTANTEAFF.

V usage is TRBV12-3 or TRBV12-4 and J usage is TRBJ1-3; D ambiguous. This CDR3 is built from 13 residues. Trimming stripped 8 bases from V and 7 bases from J, with 15 bases between. This CDR3 is CASGDGRSNTIYF. As DNA, the CDR3 is TGTGCCAGCGGAGACGGTCGAAGTAACACCATATATTTT.

J is TRBJ2-6 and V is TRBV7-3, with 9 bases fitting TRBD2. V dropped 7 bases and J dropped 0; count of bases not matched to a gene: 7. The germline V gene encodes CDR1 SGHTA and CDR2 FQGTGA. The CDR3 is 17 amino acids. The DNA for the CDR3 is TGTGCCAGCACTACAGCGGGAGGCGTCTCTGGGGCCAACGTCCTGACTTTC. Protein sequence: CASTTAGGVSGANVLTF.

CDR3 in DNA: TGTGCCAGCAGCCATCCAGGGTCAACTAATGAAAAACTGTTTTTT. Translated, it gives CASSHPGSTNEKLFF. The V call is TRBV7-9, the J call TRBJ1-4, with D perhaps TRBD1 (5 bases). Trimming took 5 bases from V and 0 from J, leaving 10 bases between them. Germline V gene sequence: CDR1 SEHNR, CDR2 FQNEAQ (reference sequence). The CDR3 contains 15 residues. The full variable domain, completed using reference TRBV7-9 and TRBJ1-4, is DTGVSQNPRHKITKRGQNVTFRCDPISEHNRLYWYRQTLGQGPEFLTYFQNEAQLEKSRLLSDRFSAERPKGSFSTLEIQRTEQGDSAMYLCASSHPGSTNEKLFFGSGTQLSVL.

This clonotype was seen a few times. This rearrangement joins TRBV20-1 to TRBJ2-7; TRBD2 agrees at 8 bases. The germline gives CDR1 DFQATT, CDR2 SNEGSKA (reference sequence). The V and J ends lost 5 bases and 3 bases, in that order; junction bases with no gene match: 9. The CDR3 covers 14 residues. Written as DNA, the CDR3 is TGCAGTGCTTCCGCCGGGACTAGTAACTACGAGCAGTACTTC. Translation gives CSASAGTSNYEQYF.

CDR3 DNA: TGTGCCAGCTCACGAGACAGTTCCCAGCCCCAGCATTTT. It is translated as CASSRDSSQPQHF. The V gene is TRBV18, the J gene TRBJ1-5; D might be TRBD1 (5 bases). This CDR3 spans 13 amino acids. Germline CDR1 and CDR2: KGHSH and LQKENI. With 4 bases removed from V and 7 bases from J, the gap between germline ends came to 11 bases. The whole variable domain, remainder taken from reference TRBV18 and TRBJ1-5, is NAGVMQNPRHLVRRRGQEARLRCSPMKGHSHVYWYRQLPEEGLKFMVYLQKENIIDESGMPKERFSAEFPKEGPSILRIQQVVRGDSAAYFCASSRDSSQPQHFGDGTRLSIL.

This clonotype showed up many times. In DNA, the CDR3 is TGTGCCAGCAGCCAAGATCGGACTAGCGGTTACAATGAGCAGTTCTTC. Translation: CASSQDRTSGYNEQFF. The chain carries TRBV3-1 and TRBJ2-1; TRBD2 agrees at 10 bases. The ends lost 0 bases at V and 4 bases at J; junction bases unmatched: 3. The CDR3 extends over 16 amino acids. CDR1 and CDR2 from the germline V gene are LGHDT and YNNKEL (reference sequence).

The chain joins TRBV29-1 to TRBJ2-2; tentative D call: TRBD2 (5 bases). CDR3 length: 15 amino acids. Germline V gene data show CDR1 as SQVTM and CDR2 as ANQGSEA. The V end lost 6 bases, the J end lost 6 bases, and 20 bases lay between the germline ends. The CDR3 sequence is CSVHQLVSGSGELFF. The CDR3 bases are TGCAGCGTACACCAACTAGTTTCAGGCTCCGGGGAGCTGTTTTTT.

The rearrangement links TRBV5-1 to TRBJ2-1; 7 positions match TRBD1. The CDR3 sequence is 14 residues long. The germline gives CDR1 SGHRS, CDR2 YFSETQ. V was clipped by 3 bases and J by 9 bases; unmatched bases: 9. CDR3 nucleotides: TGCGCCAGCAGCTACGAATTAGGGGGCACTGAGCAGTTCTTC. Protein product: CASSYELGGTEQFF.

This clonotype has just a few counts. This chain links TRBV7-9 with TRBJ1-1; D perhaps matches TRBD1 (5 bases). Germline V gene data show CDR1 as SEHNR and CDR2 as FQNEAQ (reference sequence). The CDR3 is 15 residues long. Trimming stripped 5 bases from V and 2 bases from J, with 15 bases between. The CDR3 DNA is TGTGCCAGCAGCCCCCGCGGGACGGACAACACTGAAGCTTTCTTT. As protein: CASSPRGTDNTEAFF.

The chain joins TRBV28 to TRBJ2-5, with 8 positions matching TRBD2. The germline gives CDR1 MDHEN, CDR2 SYDVKM. J gave up 4 bases and V 6 bases, and 10 bases lay outside the gene matches. CDR3 length: 15 residues. The DNA of the CDR3 is TGTGCCAGCAGGAGCGGGGGACGAGTAGCAGAGACCCAGTACTTC. The encoded protein is CASRSGGRVAETQYF.

V usage is TRBV11-3 and J usage is TRBJ2-3, with D unclear. V was shortened by 1 base and J by 1 base, with 9 bases between the two germline ends. Germline CDR1 is SGHNT and CDR2 is YENEEA. The CDR3 has 15 residues. CDR3 sequence (DNA): TGTGCCAGCAGCTTAGCAGGTGGTGGCACAGATACGCAGTATTTT. It specifies CASSLAGGGTDTQYF.

The genes are TRBV28 and TRBJ2-3; D is unclear. V lost 7 bases and J 5 bases, leaving 13 bases between the germline ends. CDR3 length: 13 amino acids. Germline V gene sequence: CDR1 MDHEN, CDR2 SYDVKM. This CDR3 reads CASTAVPLDTQYF. The CDR3 region has the DNA TGTGCCAGCACAGCTGTTCCCCTAGATACGCAGTATTTT.

There are many counts of this clonotype. CDR3 coding DNA: TGTGCCAGCAGCACCTGGGCCCACCAAGAGACCCAGTACTTC. As protein: CASSTWAHQETQYF. The V call is TRBV14, the J call TRBJ2-5; D is uncertain. The V gene lost 5 bases and the J gene lost 0 bases, with 10 bases spanning the gap. The CDR3 loop spans 14 amino acids. CDR1 is SGHDN and CDR2 is FVKESK in the germline V gene.

This clonotype came up a few times. The chain employs TRBV29-1 and TRBJ1-1, with D perhaps TRBD1 (6 bases). Germline V gene data show CDR1 as SQVTM and CDR2 as ANQGSEA. CDR3 length: 11 amino acids. The ends were cut back, 8 bases at V and 5 bases at J, with 12 bases in the middle. This chain's CDR3 is CSFQRGTEAFF. The CDR3 region has the DNA TGCAGCTTCCAAAGGGGGACTGAAGCTTTCTTT.

This clonotype was seen only a few times. This chain connects TRBV3-1 to TRBJ2-1; TRBD2 might be the D (5 bases). This CDR3 region has 12 residues. The ends were cut back, 1 base at V and 12 bases at J, with 10 bases in the middle. Germline V gene sequence: CDR1 LGHDT, CDR2 YNNKEL (reference sequence). The CDR3 nucleotides are TGTGCCAGCAGCCAAGTTTCCCTAGCGCAGTTCTTC. Its protein is CASSQVSLAQFF.

The sample holds a few counts of this clonotype. CDR3 in DNA: TGTGCCAGCAGCTTAGTAAAGTCACGAGCGGACATTCAGTACTTC. Its protein is CASSLVKSRADIQYF. The V call is TRBV7-9, the J call TRBJ2-4; tentative D call: TRBD2 (5 bases). CDR3 length equals 15 residues. The V end was cut by 1 base, the J end by 8 bases, with 15 bases between. Germline assignment: CDR1 SEHNR and CDR2 FQNEAQ (reference sequence). Based on the CDR3 plus reference TRBV7-9 and TRBJ2-4, the full variable domain is DTGVSQNPRHKITKRGQNVTFRCDPISEHNRLYWYRQTLGQGPEFLTYFQNEAQLEKSRLLSDRFSAERPKGSFSTLEIQRTEQGDSAMYLCASSLVKSRADIQYFGAGTRLSVL.